The clone carrying this T cell receptor beta chain was recorded only once. The antigen remains undetermined. The sample comes from a study of T cell responses to AZD1222 COVID-19 vaccine. General observations from the study: Regions left unmutated in variants are reportedly the target of nearly half of spike-specific TCRs. The peak T cell response came first, and repertoires were sampled only after it. Donors in the cohort were predominantly white British and more often female, and clonal diversity was possibly underestimated.

Generated by immunoSEQ multiplex PCR, the TCRdb table keeps only in-frame clones and is missing some. The repertoire consists of about 70,000 clones, with around 84% occurring once and the leading ten covering about 20%. The germline V gene encodes CDR1 SGHRS and CDR2 YFSETQ. The ends lost 1 base at V and 4 bases at J; junction bases unmatched: 0. This CDR3 has 15 amino acids. The receptor was derived from an adult in good health. The chain employs TRBV5-1 and TRBJ2-1; 12 nucleotides agree with TRBD2. The input for sequencing was peripheral blood, taken on day 0 of AZD1222 vaccination. The CDR3 DNA reads TGCGCCAGCAGCTTGACTAGCGGGGGGTACAATGAGCAGTTCTTC. This encodes CASSLTSGGYNEQFF.